This entry features one T cell receptor beta chain sequence. Antigen: not known. This sample is drawn from a study of beta chain features in type 1 diabetes. Sequencing targeted expressed TCRB transcripts, as all isolated RNA had been reverse transcribed. Several million reads per sample on average were obtained from naive, central memory and regulatory T cell samples. The protocol was immunoSEQ multiplex PCR, while the TCRdb copy is restricted to in-frame clones and leaves out a portion. The data contain just over 600,000 clones, around 15% of them seen just once; the ten biggest clones take up approximately 0.093%. Germline V CDR1 and CDR2: LGHNA, YSLEER. V was clipped by 0 bases and J by 2 bases, with 7 bases between them. This CDR3 comprises 14 residues. Study-level points and caveats: Researchers report that Type 1 diabetes patients had moderately but significantly shorter TCRB CDR3s across all four CD4+ subsets. Naive, central memory and regulatory TCRB repertoires appeared more similar among patients than healthy donors.

The material sequenced was naive CD4+ T cells from blood. The chain links TRBV4-3 to TRBJ1-2; D unresolved. This TCR was recovered from a man between 18 and 29 years old in good health. In DNA, the CDR3 is TGCGCCAGCAGCCAAGATGTACTAAACTATGGCTACACCTTC. Translated: CASSQDVLNYGYTF.